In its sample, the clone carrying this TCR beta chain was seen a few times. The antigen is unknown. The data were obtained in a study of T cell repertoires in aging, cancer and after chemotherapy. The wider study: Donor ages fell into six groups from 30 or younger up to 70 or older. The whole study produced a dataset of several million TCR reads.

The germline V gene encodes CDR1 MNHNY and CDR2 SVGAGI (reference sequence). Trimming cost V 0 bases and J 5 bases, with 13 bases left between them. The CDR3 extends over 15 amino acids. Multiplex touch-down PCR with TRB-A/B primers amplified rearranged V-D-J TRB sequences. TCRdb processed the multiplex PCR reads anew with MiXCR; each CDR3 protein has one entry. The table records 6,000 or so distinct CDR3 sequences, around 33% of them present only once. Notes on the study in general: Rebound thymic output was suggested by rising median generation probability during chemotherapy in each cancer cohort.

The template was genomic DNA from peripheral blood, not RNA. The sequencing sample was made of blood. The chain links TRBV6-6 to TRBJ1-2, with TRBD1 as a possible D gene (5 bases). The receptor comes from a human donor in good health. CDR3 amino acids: CASSYSAGSTYGYTF. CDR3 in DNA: TGTGCCAGCAGTTACTCGGCAGGGTCTACGTATGGCTACACCTTC.